Listed below are T cell receptor beta chains from one sample, sequenced in a study of Graves' ophthalmopathy and Graves' hyperthyroidism. MiXCR was run by TCRdb on the multiplex PCR reads, yielding one entry per CDR3 protein. The sample records roughly 500,000 distinct CDR3 sequences, approximately 15% being singletons. Sequenced input: blood. These receptors all stem from a woman aged 25 to 39 with Graves' ophthalmopathy. Both conserved end residues are part of each CDR3. The order of the fields is CDR3 DNA, CDR3 protein, D gene, J gene, clone size, V gene. The D gene is left open where the match is weak. A row's size may be missing; if present it is once, few, many or a size class.

TGTGCCAGCAAGAAAGGCACTGAAGCTTTCTTT | CASKKGTEAFF | . | TRBJ1-1 | many | TRBV6-1
TGTGCCAGCAGTTTAGATCGGGGGCGCGGCTACACCTTC | CASSLDRGRGYTF | . | TRBJ1-2 | . | TRBV12-3/TRBV12-4
TGTGCCAGCAGAAACCCGGGACTAGTTATTTACGAGCAGTACTTC | CASRNPGLVIYEQYF | TRBD2 | TRBJ2-7 | . | TRBV28
TGTGCCAGCAGCTTGACAGGGTACACCAATCAGCCCCAGCATTTT | CASSLTGYTNQPQHF | TRBD1 | TRBJ1-5 | many | TRBV6-1
TGTGCCAGCAGTCCGCGACTAGCGGGATTCCCCTACGAGCAGTACTTC | CASSPRLAGFPYEQYF | TRBD2 | TRBJ2-7 | many | TRBV6-1
TGTGCCATCAGTGAGACGCAGAACACTGAAGCTTTCTTT | CAISETQNTEAFF | . | TRBJ1-1 | many | TRBV10-3
TGTGCCAGCAGTGACAGGGGGCTACGAACTAATCAGCCCCAGCATTTT | CASSDRGLRTNQPQHF | TRBD1 | TRBJ1-5 | many | TRBV28
TGCAGTGCTATAGAACGGACAGGCAGGGAGCAGCCCCAGCATTTT | CSAIERTGREQPQHF | TRBD1 | TRBJ1-5 | few | TRBV20-1
TGTGCCAGCAGCCCCCATCTTGAAGCTTTCTTT | CASSPHLEAFF | . | TRBJ1-1 | many | TRBV7-9
TGTGCCACCAGCAGAGCAAGGACAGGGGTTCAGCCCCAGCATTTT | CATSRARTGVQPQHF | TRBD1 | TRBJ1-5 | many | TRBV15
TGCAGTGCTAAACGGGGCAATCAGCCCCAGCATTTT | CSAKRGNQPQHF | . | TRBJ1-5 | few | TRBV20-1
TGTGCCAGCAGTCCCATTACAGGGATGTACCAAGAGACCCAGTACTTC | CASSPITGMYQETQYF | . | TRBJ2-5 | many | TRBV2
TGTGCCAGCAGCTTAGTTCTCCGGTCGCCCCACTCCTACGAGCAGTACTTC | CASSLVLRSPHSYEQYF | . | TRBJ2-7 | few | TRBV11-2
TGTGCCAGCAGCCTGGCAGCCACAGAAGCTTTCTTT | CASSLAATEAFF | . | TRBJ1-1 | many | TRBV12-3/TRBV12-4
TGTGCCAGCAGTGTGACAGTACTCTATGGCTACACCTTC | CASSVTVLYGYTF | . | TRBJ1-2 | many | TRBV6-1
TGTGCCAGCTCACCCGGGGGCCGATCCACCGGGGAGCTGTTTTTT | CASSPGGRSTGELFF | . | TRBJ2-2 | few | TRBV18
TGTGCCAGCAGCTTGAGGGCTGGGGGCGCTACCTACGAGCAGTACTTC | CASSLRAGGATYEQYF | . | TRBJ2-7 | few | TRBV7-3